The 2 T cell receptor beta chains reported below all come from one sample, sequenced in a study of OX40 agonist ivuxolimab in advanced cancers. The table came from immunoSEQ multiplex PCR; TCRdb's copy has only in-frame clones and leaves some out. The sample yields about 53,000 clones, around nine tenths seen once. This specimen consisted of CD4+ or CD8+ T cells sorted from blood, obtained in a trial of the OX40 agonist ivuxolimab. The receptors were sampled from an adult with an advanced solid tumor such as melanoma, head and neck, liver or kidney cancer.

The V and J genes are TRBV30 and TRBJ2-3, with 9 bases matching TRBD2. This CDR3 has 16 residues. From germline, CDR1 is GTSNPN and CDR2 SVGIG (reference sequence). The trim removed 3 bases at V and 3 bases at J, leaving 10 bases unmatched. The CDR3 region is CAWRDWAGGPTDTQYF. The CDR3 DNA reads as TGTGCCTGGAGGGACTGGGCGGGAGGGCCAACAGATACGCAGTATTTT.

The genes are TRBV5-1 and TRBJ1-3, with a possible D match to TRBD1 (5 bases). This CDR3 contains 16 residues. The V and J ends lost 5 bases and 4 bases respectively, with 19 bases between them. The V gene's germline CDR1 is SGHRS and CDR2 YFSETQ. CDR3 protein: CASSHAMGEGGNTIYF. Written as DNA, the CDR3 is TGCGCCAGCAGTCACGCCATGGGGGAAGGGGGAAACACCATATATTTT.